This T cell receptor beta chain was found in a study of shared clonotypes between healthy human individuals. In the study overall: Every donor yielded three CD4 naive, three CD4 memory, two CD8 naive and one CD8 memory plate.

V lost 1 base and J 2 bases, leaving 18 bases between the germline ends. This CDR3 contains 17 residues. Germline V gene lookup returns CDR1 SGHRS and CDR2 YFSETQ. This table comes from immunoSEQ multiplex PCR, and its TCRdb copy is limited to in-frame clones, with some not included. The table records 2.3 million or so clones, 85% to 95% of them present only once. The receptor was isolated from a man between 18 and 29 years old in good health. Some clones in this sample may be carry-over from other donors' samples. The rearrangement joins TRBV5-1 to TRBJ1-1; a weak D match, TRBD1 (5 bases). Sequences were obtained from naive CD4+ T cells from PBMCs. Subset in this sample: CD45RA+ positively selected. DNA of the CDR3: TGCGCCAGCAGCTTGTGGGGGTTTCGGGGCTCAAACACTGAAGCTTTCTTT. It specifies CASSLWGFRGSNTEAFF. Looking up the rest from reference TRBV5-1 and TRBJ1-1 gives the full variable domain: KAGVTQTPRYLIKTRGQQVTLSCSPISGHRSVSWYQQTPGQGLQFLFEYFSETQRNKGNFPGRFSGRQFSNSRSEMNVSTLELGDSALYLCASSLWGFRGSNTEAFFGQGTRLTVV.